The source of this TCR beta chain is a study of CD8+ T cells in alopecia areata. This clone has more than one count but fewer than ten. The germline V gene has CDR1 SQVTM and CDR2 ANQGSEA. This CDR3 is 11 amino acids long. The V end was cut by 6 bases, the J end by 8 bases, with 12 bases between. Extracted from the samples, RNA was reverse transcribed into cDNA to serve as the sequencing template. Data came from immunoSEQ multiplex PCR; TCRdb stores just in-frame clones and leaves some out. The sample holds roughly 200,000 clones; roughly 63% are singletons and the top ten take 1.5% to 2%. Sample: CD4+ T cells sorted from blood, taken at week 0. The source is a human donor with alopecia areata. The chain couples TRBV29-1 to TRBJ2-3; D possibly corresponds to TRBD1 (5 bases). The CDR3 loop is CSVGPIGTQYF. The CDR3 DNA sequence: TGCAGCGTGGGGCCGATTGGTACGCAGTATTTT.